Following are 21 T cell receptor beta chains from one sample sequenced in a study of T cell repertoires in cytomegalovirus infection. Their antigens are not known. TCRdb re-derived calls from the reads in MiXCR, one entry per CDR3 protein. The table shows fewer than 85,000 distinct CDR3 sequences, with about half occurring only once. The input for sequencing was CD8+ T cells from cultured PBMCs, taken from culture after CMV antigen stimulation. These receptors all stem from a human donor in good health (CMV status not recorded). Some clones in this sample may be carry-over from other donors' samples.

CDR3 protein: CASSPDRGPETQYF. The CDR3 region has the DNA TGCGCCAGCAGCCCCGACAGGGGGCCGGAGACCCAGTACTTC. The chain carries TRBV4-1 and TRBJ2-5; TRBD1 matches 10 bases. Losses at the gene ends were 4 bases for V and 5 bases for J; bases not matched to a gene: 4. Germline-derived CDR1 and CDR2 are MGHRA and YSYEKL. CDR3 length: 14 amino acids.

In its sample, this clonotype was seen a few times. CDR3 bases: TGTGCCAGCAGTTTAGTCTCTTTTGTTGGCGGGTGGGGGGACACCGGGGAGCTGTTTTTT. It translates to CASSLVSFVGGWGDTGELFF. The J gene is TRBJ2-2, the V gene TRBV12-3 or TRBV12-4, with D perhaps matching TRBD2 (6 bases). The CDR3 extends over 20 amino acids. V lost 1 base and J 3 bases, leaving 24 bases between the germline ends.

This clonotype was detected only a few times. CDR3 nucleotide sequence: TGTGCCAGCAGTTACTCTCAGGGCTACGAGCAGTACTTC. Encoded protein: CASSYSQGYEQYF. The J gene is TRBJ2-7, the V gene TRBV6-5; D might be TRBD1 (5 bases). The V gene lost 0 bases and the J gene lost 3 bases, with 6 bases spanning the gap. CDR1 is MNHEY and CDR2 is SVGAGI in the germline V gene. The CDR3 is 13 amino acids.

This clonotype has only a few counts. V usage is TRBV2 and J usage is TRBJ2-2, with D possibly TRBD2 on 5 matching bases. The CDR3 consists of 14 residues. Germline-derived CDR1 and CDR2 are SNHLY and FYNNEI. Trimming removed 3 bases from V and 10 bases from J, with 15 bases in between. The CDR3 loop reads CASSDFSLEEELFF. The CDR3 DNA sequence: TGTGCCAGCAGTGACTTCAGCCTGGAGGAGGAGCTGTTTTTT.

The V and J genes are TRBV7-9 and TRBJ2-1; D is undetermined. V dropped 1 base and J dropped 4 bases, with 8 bases sitting between them. Germline-derived CDR1 and CDR2 are SEHNR and FQNEAQ (reference sequence). There are 14 residues in the CDR3. In DNA, the CDR3 is TGTGCCAGCAGCTTAGAGCCCGGATACAATGAGCAGTTCTTC. Amino acid sequence: CASSLEPGYNEQFF.

There are many counts of this clonotype. This chain joins TRBV7-2 and TRBJ2-5; the match to TRBD1 covers 7 bases. V lost 5 bases to trimming and J lost 4 bases; unmatched junction nucleotides: 16. The CDR3 length is 17 residues. From germline, CDR1 is SGHTA and CDR2 FQGNSA. CDR3 sequence reads: CASSHRDSQEWGETQYF. The CDR3, as DNA: TGTGCCAGCAGCCACCGGGACAGTCAAGAGTGGGGAGAGACCCAGTACTTC.

This chain uses TRBV6-5 with TRBJ2-1; 14 nucleotides align to TRBD2. Germline V gene sequence: CDR1 MNHEY, CDR2 SVGAGI. The V and J ends lost 2 bases and 8 bases, in that order; junction bases with no gene match: 2. The CDR3 extends over 15 amino acids. The CDR3: CASSYGLAGGYEQFF. For the CDR3, the DNA is TGTGCCAGCAGTTACGGACTAGCGGGAGGATATGAGCAGTTCTTC.

The chain carries TRBV5-6 and TRBJ1-6; 9 nucleotides align to TRBD1. Per germline, CDR1 SGHDT and CDR2 YYEEEE. The CDR3 spans 17 residues. Germline trimming cut 2 bases from V and 7 bases from J; bases unmatched to any gene: 10. CDR3 nucleotide sequence: TGTGCCAGCAGCTTTTTCCCCGGGACAGGGAAGAATTCACCCCTCCACTTT. Protein product: CASSFFPGTGKNSPLHF. Full variable domain (outside the CDR3, taken from reference TRBV5-6 and TRBJ1-6): DAGVTQSPTHLIKTRGQQVTLRCSPKSGHDTVSWYQQALGQGPQFIFQYYEEEERQRGNFPDRFSGHQFPNYSSELNVNALLLGDSALYLCASSFFPGTGKNSPLHFGNGTRLTVT.

This chain links TRBV5-6 with TRBJ2-7, with 7 nucleotides matching TRBD1. J lost 0 bases, V lost 4 bases, and 10 bases had no gene match. This CDR3 is 16 amino acids long. Germline CDR1 and CDR2: SGHDT and YYEEEE. The CDR3 loop reads CASSIWTGPSSYEQYF. The CDR3 coding sequence is TGTGCCAGCAGCATCTGGACAGGCCCGAGCTCCTACGAGCAGTACTTC.

The rearrangement links TRBV6-1 to TRBJ2-1, with no clear D. Germline V gives CDR1 MNHNS, CDR2 SASEGT. The CDR3 contains 14 residues. Trimming shortened V by 2 bases and J by 8 bases, and 13 bases separated the two germline ends. CDR3 in DNA: TGTGCCAGCAGTGAAAGGTTTGGCTTTGATGAGCAGTTCTTC. The encoded protein is CASSERFGFDEQFF.

This clonotype was observed a few times. The chain joins TRBV7-2 to TRBJ1-5; no reliable D call. V shed 5 bases and J shed 1 base, with 12 bases lying between them. CDR1 is SGHTA, CDR2 FQGNSA, per germline. The CDR3 covers 15 residues. In nucleotides, the CDR3 is TGTGCCAGCAGCCAATTTAAGGGAAGCAATCAGCCCCAGCATTTT. Protein: CASSQFKGSNQPQHF.

J is TRBJ1-2 and V is TRBV11-2; the D is unclear. CDR3 length equals 15 residues. CDR1 is SGHAT, CDR2 FQNNGV, per germline. V dropped 1 base and J dropped 0 bases, with 9 bases sitting between them. The CDR3 DNA sequence: TGTGCCAGCAGCTTAGGGTCCCGTTCTAACTATGGCTACACCTTC. Translating gives CASSLGSRSNYGYTF.

This clonotype was seen a few times. The gene calls are TRBV10-3 and TRBJ1-3, with D possibly TRBD1 on 5 matching bases. V was pared by 4 bases and J by 4 bases, with 11 bases between. Germline-derived CDR1 and CDR2 are ENHRY and SYGVKD. The CDR3 spans 14 residues. The CDR3 protein is CAISGQGSGNTIYF. For the CDR3, the DNA is TGTGCCATCAGTGGCCAGGGATCAGGAAACACCATATATTTT.

This clonotype was counted only a few times. The V and J genes are TRBV12-3 or TRBV12-4 and TRBJ2-1, with 11 nucleotides matching TRBD1. This CDR3 has 14 residues. V shed 5 bases and J 9 bases; nucleotides not matched to a gene: 6. The CDR3 region is CASSVGQGAVEQFF. Written as DNA, the CDR3 is TGTGCCAGCAGTGTAGGACAGGGGGCGGTTGAGCAGTTCTTC.

V and J are TRBV6-8 and TRBJ2-3; D possibly corresponds to TRBD2 (7 bases). V was pared by 2 bases and J by 4 bases, with 13 bases between. Germline-derived CDR1 and CDR2 are MNHGY and SAAAGT. This CDR3 comprises 15 residues. In nucleotides, the CDR3 is TGTGCCAGCAGTTACCGGGGGGCAGCCGCAGATACGCAGTATTTT. Its protein is CASSYRGAAADTQYF.

The chain combines TRBV4-1 with TRBJ1-2; no clear D gene. The germline gives CDR1 MGHRA, CDR2 YSYEKL. CDR3 length: 16 amino acids. Trimming took 0 bases from V and 1 from J, leaving 12 bases between them. The CDR3 DNA reads as TGCGCCAGCAGCCAAGATTGGGCGGGAAGTAACTATGGCTACACCTTC. Translating it yields CASSQDWAGSNYGYTF.

This clonotype was counted a few times. The chain combines TRBV7-6 with TRBJ2-1, with 8 bases aligning to TRBD2. The CDR3 extends over 15 amino acids. Trimming removed 3 bases from V and 6 bases from J; junction bases left unmatched: 7. Germline V lookup: CDR1 SGHVS, CDR2 FNYEAQ. The CDR3, as DNA: TGTGCCAGCAGCTTGGGCGGGAGGCCCGCCAATGAGCAGTTCTTC. Translating gives CASSLGGRPANEQFF.

The chain joins TRBV7-9 to TRBJ1-6, with D possibly being TRBD1 (6 bases). The CDR3 extends over 17 amino acids. V dropped 5 bases and J dropped 0 bases, with 14 bases sitting between them. The germline CDR1 and CDR2 sequences are SEHNR and FQNEAQ (reference sequence). CDR3 residues: CASSAIQGSSYNSPLHF. The CDR3, as DNA: TGTGCCAGCAGCGCAATTCAGGGGAGCTCCTATAATTCACCCCTCCACTTT.

The chain is built from TRBV4-2 and TRBJ2-2, with 14 bases identical to TRBD2. V lost 2 bases, J lost 7 bases, and 6 bases stayed unmatched. Germline V gene data show CDR1 as LGHNA and CDR2 as YNFKEQ. CDR3 length: 17 residues. CDR3: CASSQRLAGGSGGELFF. CDR3 nucleotide sequence: TGTGCCAGCAGCCAAAGACTAGCGGGGGGGAGCGGCGGGGAGCTGTTTTTT.

The rearrangement joins TRBV6-1 to TRBJ2-5; 8 bases match TRBD1. Losses at the gene ends were 5 bases for V and 3 bases for J; bases not matched to a gene: 14. The CDR3 runs 17 residues. CDR1 and CDR2 from the germline V gene are MNHNS and SASEGT. The CDR3 sequence is CASSSSRGRPSKETQYF. DNA of the CDR3: TGTGCCAGCAGTTCGAGCAGGGGGCGGCCCTCCAAAGAGACCCAGTACTTC.

The V gene is TRBV4-2, the J gene TRBJ1-5; maybe TRBD1 (5 bases). This CDR3 region has 15 residues. The V gene's germline CDR1 is LGHNA and CDR2 YNFKEQ. V shed 4 bases and J shed 3 bases, with 13 bases lying between them. CDR3 nucleotides: TGTGCCAGCAGCCCCACCGGGACGTCCAATCAGCCCCAGCATTTT. Translated: CASSPTGTSNQPQHF.